Presented here are 15 T cell receptor beta chains from one specimen sequenced in a study of blood T cell repertoires in COVID-19 (dated by TCRdb to about 2020). The library was prepared using the immunoSEQ multiplex PCR assay. Here the immuneACCESS table is served through TCRdb, limited to in-frame sequences with V and J called. Missing clones are a known gap in these copies; in checked studies unresolved V genes cover under half, and the rest lacks a known reason. Across this sample there are over 45,000 clones, with about 76% seen only once. Less than 20% of the sample comes from the top ten. The source material was peripheral blood. These receptors originate from a human donor with active or convalescent COVID-19. The donor label of this sample is uncertain.

This clone was seen a handful of times. The chain uses TRBV29-1 and TRBJ1-1; a possible D gene is TRBD1 (6 bases). The CDR3 is 13 residues long. V was pared by 2 bases and J by 8 bases, with 15 bases between. The V gene's germline CDR1 is SQVTM and CDR2 ANQGSEA. The CDR3 coding sequence is TGCAGCGTTGAACTTAATGTAGGACAGGAAGCTTTCTTT. Translation: CSVELNVGQEAFF.

The V and J genes are TRBV27 and TRBJ2-3, with D perhaps TRBD1 (8 bases). This CDR3 spans 20 amino acids. Trimming removed 4 bases from V and 6 bases from J, with 32 bases in between. Germline CDR1 and CDR2: MNHEY and SMNVEV (reference sequence). The CDR3 here is CASSSSQGVERDLGRDTQYF. In nucleotides, the CDR3 is TGTGCCAGCAGTTCCTCACAGGGGGTTGAGCGGGACCTAGGACGGGATACGCAGTATTTT.

This clone was seen a single time. This chain uses TRBV11-2 with TRBJ2-7, with 8 bases identical to TRBD2. Germline CDR1 reads SGHAT; CDR2 reads FQNNGV. Trimming cost V 0 bases and J 5 bases; bases outside gene matches: 6. This CDR3 has 15 residues. The CDR3 reads CASSLDGRADHEQYF. The CDR3 DNA is TGTGCCAGCAGCTTAGACGGGAGGGCCGACCACGAGCAGTACTTC. The full variable domain, in which reference TRBV11-2 and TRBJ2-7 provide the parts outside the CDR3, is EAGVAQSPRYKIIEKRQSVAFWCNPISGHATLYWYQQILGQGPKLLIQFQNNGVVDDSQLPKDRFSAERLKGVDSTLKIQPAKLEDSAVYLCASSLDGRADHEQYFGPGTRLTVT.

The chain recombines TRBV10-3 with TRBJ1-5; D is uncertain. CDR3 length equals 16 residues. The V gene's germline CDR1 is ENHRY and CDR2 SYGVKD. Deletions cut 0 bases from V and 5 bases from J, with 14 bases between. Here the CDR3 DNA reads TGTGCCATCAGTGAGTCGAACAGCTCAGGTCATCAGCCCCAGCATTTT. It encodes CAISESNSSGHQPQHF.

V gene TRBV7-2 combines with J gene TRBJ1-1; 7 positions match TRBD1. This CDR3 is built from 13 residues. With 2 bases clipped from V and 4 bases from J, the junction kept 1 base outside the gene matches. From germline, CDR1 is SGHTA and CDR2 FQGNSA. The CDR3 sequence is CASSLKGATEAFF. The CDR3 DNA is TGTGCCAGCAGCTTAAAGGGGGCCACTGAAGCTTTCTTT.

This clone occurred many times. The chain employs TRBV9 and TRBJ2-7, with 8 positions matching TRBD2. Trimming removed 1 base from V and 5 bases from J; junction bases left unmatched: 8. CDR1 is SGDLS, CDR2 YYNGEE, per germline. The CDR3 has 15 residues. Here the CDR3 DNA reads TGTGCCAGCAGCGTAACTAGCGGAAGGGATAACGAGCAGTACTTC. Amino acids: CASSVTSGRDNEQYF. The full variable domain, with the rest looked up from reference TRBV9 and TRBJ2-7, is DSGVTQTPKHLITATGQRVTLRCSPRSGDLSVYWYQQSLDQGLQFLIQYYNGEERAKGNILERFSAQQFPDLHSELNLSSLELGDSALYFCASSVTSGRDNEQYFGPGTRLTVT.

This chain uses TRBV6-6 with TRBJ1-2, with 7 bases that match TRBD1. This CDR3 region has 16 residues. Per the germline V gene, CDR1 is MNHNY and CDR2 is SVGAGI (reference sequence). V lost 5 bases to trimming and J lost 2 bases; unmatched junction nucleotides: 11. The CDR3 coding sequence is TGTGCCAGCAGTACAAATGACAGGGCCCTAAACTATGGCTACACCTTC. Protein: CASSTNDRALNYGYTF.

The CDR3 is CASSSKQAGANVLTF. In nucleotides, the CDR3 is TGTGCCAGCTCATCCAAGCAGGCCGGGGCCAACGTCCTGACTTTC. The rearrangement joins TRBV18 to TRBJ2-6, with unresolved D. The germline CDR1 and CDR2 sequences are KGHSH and LQKENI. The CDR3 consists of 15 residues. V lost 5 bases to trimming and J lost 4 bases, with 12 bases between them.

This chain's CDR3 is CASSSSGLLPYEQYF. CDR3 bases: TGTGCCAGCAGCTCATCCGGGTTACTCCCCTACGAGCAGTACTTC. V is TRBV7-9 and J is TRBJ2-7; D gene uncertain. V was clipped by 4 bases and J by 2 bases, with 15 bases between them. CDR1 is SEHNR, CDR2 FQNEAQ, per germline (reference sequence). The CDR3 is 15 residues long.

The chain employs TRBV27 and TRBJ1-2; a possible D gene is TRBD1 (6 bases). Germline values: CDR1 MNHEY, CDR2 SMNVEV (reference sequence). The length of the CDR3 is 15 residues. Trimming took 7 bases from V and 4 from J, leaving 19 bases between them. CDR3 loop: CASKTPSQGRYGYTF. CDR3 in DNA: TGTGCCAGCAAGACCCCCTCCCAGGGGCGCTATGGCTACACCTTC.

J is TRBJ1-2 and V is TRBV7-2, with 8 bases fitting TRBD1. This CDR3 has 13 residues. Germline V gene sequence: CDR1 SGHTA, CDR2 FQGNSA. Unmatched junction bases numbered 4, after V lost 3 bases and J lost 7 bases. The CDR3 region is CASSFQGTGGYTF. CDR3 in DNA: TGTGCCAGCAGCTTTCAGGGGACAGGTGGCTACACCTTC.

V gene TRBV7-9 combines with J gene TRBJ1-2; D might be TRBD1 (5 bases). CDR3 length equals 15 residues. The V gene lost 1 base and the J gene lost 2 bases, with 11 bases spanning the gap. The germline gives CDR1 SEHNR, CDR2 FQNEAQ (reference sequence). This CDR3 reads CASSLGGHGNYGYTF. The CDR3 nucleotides read TGTGCCAGCAGCTTAGGCGGACATGGGAACTATGGCTACACCTTC.

V is TRBV5-1 and J is TRBJ1-3; 10 nucleotides line up with TRBD1. Germline lookup yields CDR1 SGHRS and CDR2 YFSETQ. The CDR3 runs to 19 residues. V shed 2 bases and J 1 base; nucleotides not matched to a gene: 12. DNA of the CDR3: TGCGCCAGCAGCTTAAGCCCCAGGACAGGGGGTCTATCTGGAAACACCATATATTTT. Protein sequence: CASSLSPRTGGLSGNTIYF. The full variable domain, rest sourced from reference TRBV5-1 and TRBJ1-3, is KAGVTQTPRYLIKTRGQQVTLSCSPISGHRSVSWYQQTPGQGLQFLFEYFSETQRNKGNFPGRFSGRQFSNSRSEMNVSTLELGDSALYLCASSLSPRTGGLSGNTIYFGEGSWLTVV.

The V gene is TRBV27, the J gene TRBJ2-1; 12 positions match TRBD2. The CDR3 runs to 14 residues. The ends lost 3 bases at V and 7 bases at J; junction bases unmatched: 1. The germline gives CDR1 MNHEY, CDR2 SMNVEV (reference sequence). The CDR3 coding sequence is TGTGCCAGCAGTTTGACTAGCGGGAGAAATGAGCAGTTCTTC. This sequence encodes CASSLTSGRNEQFF.

The gene calls are TRBV19 and TRBJ2-3, with D tentatively TRBD2 (6 bases). Per the germline V gene, CDR1 is LNHDA and CDR2 is SQIVND (reference sequence). V was trimmed by 0 bases and J by 3 bases, leaving 7 bases between them. The CDR3 covers 14 residues. CDR3 DNA: TGTGCCAGTAGTATAGACGGGACTACAGATACGCAGTATTTT. Its protein is CASSIDGTTDTQYF.